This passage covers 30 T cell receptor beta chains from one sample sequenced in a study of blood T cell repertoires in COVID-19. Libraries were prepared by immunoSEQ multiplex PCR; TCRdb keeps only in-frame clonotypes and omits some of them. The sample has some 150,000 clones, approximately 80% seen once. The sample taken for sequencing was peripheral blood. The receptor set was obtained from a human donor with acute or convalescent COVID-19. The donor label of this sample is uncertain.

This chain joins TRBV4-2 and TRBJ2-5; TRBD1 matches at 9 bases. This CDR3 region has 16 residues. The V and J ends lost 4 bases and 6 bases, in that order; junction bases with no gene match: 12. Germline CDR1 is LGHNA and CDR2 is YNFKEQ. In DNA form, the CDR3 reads TGTGCCAGCAGCCCTTTAACAGGGGGCGCGGAGAAGACCCAGTACTTC. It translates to CASSPLTGGAEKTQYF.

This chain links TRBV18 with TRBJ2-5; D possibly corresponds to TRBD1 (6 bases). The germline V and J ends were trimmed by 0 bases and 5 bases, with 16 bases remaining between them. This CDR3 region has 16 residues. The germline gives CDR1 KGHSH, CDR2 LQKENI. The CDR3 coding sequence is TGTGCCAGCTCACCACCGGGAACAGGGCCTCGGGAGACCCAGTACTTC. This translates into CASSPPGTGPRETQYF.

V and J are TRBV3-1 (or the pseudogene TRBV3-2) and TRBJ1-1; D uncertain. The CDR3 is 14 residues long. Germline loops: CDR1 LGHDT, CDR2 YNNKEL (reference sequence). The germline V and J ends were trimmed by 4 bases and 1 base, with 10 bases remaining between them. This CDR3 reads CASSLKSGNTEAFF. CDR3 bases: TGTGCCAGCAGCCTTAAATCGGGGAACACTGAAGCTTTCTTT.

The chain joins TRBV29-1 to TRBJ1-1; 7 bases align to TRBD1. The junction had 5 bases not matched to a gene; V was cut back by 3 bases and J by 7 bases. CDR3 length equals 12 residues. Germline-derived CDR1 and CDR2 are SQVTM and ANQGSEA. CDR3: CSVDQGTVEAFF. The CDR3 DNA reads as TGCAGCGTTGATCAGGGGACAGTTGAAGCTTTCTTT.

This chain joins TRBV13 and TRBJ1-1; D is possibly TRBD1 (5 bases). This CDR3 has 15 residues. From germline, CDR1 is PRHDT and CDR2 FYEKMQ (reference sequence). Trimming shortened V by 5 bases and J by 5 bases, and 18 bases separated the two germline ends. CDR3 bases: TGTGCCAGCAGCGATTGGGCCGCGGGGACGACTGAAGCTTTCTTT. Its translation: CASSDWAAGTTEAFF. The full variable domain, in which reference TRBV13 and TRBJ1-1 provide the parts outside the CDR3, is AAGVIQSPRHLIKEKRETATLKCYPIPRHDTVYWYQQGPGQDPQFLISFYEKMQSDKGSIPDRFSAQQFSDYHSELNMSSLELGDSALYFCASSDWAAGTTEAFFGQGTRLTVV.

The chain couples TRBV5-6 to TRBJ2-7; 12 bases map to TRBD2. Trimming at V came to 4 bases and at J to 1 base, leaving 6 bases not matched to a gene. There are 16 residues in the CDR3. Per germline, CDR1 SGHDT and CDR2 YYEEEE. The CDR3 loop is CASSPGLAGFSYEQYV. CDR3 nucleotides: TGTGCCAGCAGCCCCGGACTAGCGGGGTTTTCCTACGAGCAGTACGTC.

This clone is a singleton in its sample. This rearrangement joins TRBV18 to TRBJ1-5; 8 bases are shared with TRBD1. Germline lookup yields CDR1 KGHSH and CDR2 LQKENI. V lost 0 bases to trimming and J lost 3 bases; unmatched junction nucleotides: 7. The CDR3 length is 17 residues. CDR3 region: CASSPPIQGGNNQPQHF. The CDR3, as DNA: TGTGCCAGCTCACCACCCATACAGGGGGGTAACAATCAGCCCCAGCATTTT.

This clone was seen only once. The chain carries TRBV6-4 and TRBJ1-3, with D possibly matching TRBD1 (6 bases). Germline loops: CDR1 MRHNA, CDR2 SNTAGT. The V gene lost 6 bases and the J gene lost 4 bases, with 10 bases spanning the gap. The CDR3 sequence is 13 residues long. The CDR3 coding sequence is TGTGCCAGCAGGGGACACTTGGGAAACACCATATATTTT. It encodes CASRGHLGNTIYF.

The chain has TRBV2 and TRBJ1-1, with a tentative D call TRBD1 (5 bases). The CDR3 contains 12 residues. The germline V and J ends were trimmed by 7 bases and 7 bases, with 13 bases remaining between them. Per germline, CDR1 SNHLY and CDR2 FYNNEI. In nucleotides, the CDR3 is TGTGCCAGCAATTTCAGGACACGTGAAGCTTTCTTT. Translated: CASNFRTREAFF.

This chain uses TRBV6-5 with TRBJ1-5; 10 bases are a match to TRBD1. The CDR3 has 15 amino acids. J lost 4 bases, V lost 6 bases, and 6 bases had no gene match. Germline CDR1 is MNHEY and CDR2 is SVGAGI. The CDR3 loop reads CASRGQGKVNQPQHF. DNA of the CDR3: TGTGCCAGCAGGGGACAGGGGAAGGTGAATCAGCCCCAGCATTTT.

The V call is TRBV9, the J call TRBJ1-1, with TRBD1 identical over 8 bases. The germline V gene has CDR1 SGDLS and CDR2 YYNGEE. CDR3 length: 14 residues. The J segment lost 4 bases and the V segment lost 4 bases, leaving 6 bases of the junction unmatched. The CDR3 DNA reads TGTGCCAGCAGCCGTGGACAGGGCGGCACTGAAGCTTTCTTT. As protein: CASSRGQGGTEAFF.

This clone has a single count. The CDR3 sequence: CASRGTAYGYTF. The CDR3 DNA follows: TGTGCCAGCAGGGGGACAGCTTATGGCTACACCTTC. The rearrangement joins TRBV2 to TRBJ1-2; TRBD1 matches at 7 bases. In germline, CDR1 is SNHLY, CDR2 FYNNEI. CDR3 length: 12 amino acids. J gave up 5 bases and V 6 bases, and 3 bases lay outside the gene matches. Drawing the rest from reference TRBV2 and TRBJ1-2, the complete variable domain is EPEVTQTPSHQVTQMGQEVILRCVPISNHLYFYWYRQILGQKVEFLVSFYNNEISEKSEIFDDQFSVERPDGSNFTLKIRSTKLEDSAMYFCASRGTAYGYTFGSGTRLTVV.

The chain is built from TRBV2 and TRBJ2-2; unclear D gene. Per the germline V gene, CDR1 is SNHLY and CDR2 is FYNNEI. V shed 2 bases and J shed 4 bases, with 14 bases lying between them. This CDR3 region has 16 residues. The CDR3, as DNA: TGTGCCAGCAGTGAATTCCGGTGGGCCCTCACCGGGGAGCTGTTTTTT. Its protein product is CASSEFRWALTGELFF.

The CDR3, as DNA: TGCGCCAGCAGCTTGGAAGGGGACACTTGGAACTATGGCTACACCTTC. It yields the protein CASSLEGDTWNYGYTF. The chain recombines TRBV5-1 with TRBJ1-2; tentative D call: TRBD1 (6 bases). CDR1 and CDR2 (germline): SGHRS, YFSETQ. This CDR3 has 16 residues. The germline V and J ends were trimmed by 0 bases and 2 bases, with 14 bases remaining between them.

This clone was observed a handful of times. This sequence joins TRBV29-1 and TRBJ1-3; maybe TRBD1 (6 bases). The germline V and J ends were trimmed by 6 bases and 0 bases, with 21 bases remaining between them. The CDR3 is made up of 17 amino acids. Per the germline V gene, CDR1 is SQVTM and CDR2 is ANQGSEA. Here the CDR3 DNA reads TGCAGCGTGTTGGGGGGGCGCCGTATACGCTCTGGAAACACCATATATTTT. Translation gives CSVLGGRRIRSGNTIYF.

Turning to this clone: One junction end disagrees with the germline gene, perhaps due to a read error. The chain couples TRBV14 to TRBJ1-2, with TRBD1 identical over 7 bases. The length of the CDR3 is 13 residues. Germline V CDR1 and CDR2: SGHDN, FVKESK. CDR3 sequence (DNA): TGTGCCAGCAGCCAAGATCAGACAGGGCGCTACATCTTC. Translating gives CASSQDQTGRYIF.

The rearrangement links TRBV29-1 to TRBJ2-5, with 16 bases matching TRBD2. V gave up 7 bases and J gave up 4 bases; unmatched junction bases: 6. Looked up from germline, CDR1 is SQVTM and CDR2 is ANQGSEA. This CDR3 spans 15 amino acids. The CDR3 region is CSAGTSGGAGETQYF. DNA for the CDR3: TGCAGCGCTGGGACTAGCGGGGGGGCTGGAGAGACCCAGTACTTC.

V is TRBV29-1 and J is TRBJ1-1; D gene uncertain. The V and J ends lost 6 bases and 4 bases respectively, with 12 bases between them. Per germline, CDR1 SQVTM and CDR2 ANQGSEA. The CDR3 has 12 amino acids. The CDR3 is CSVRRGLTEAFF. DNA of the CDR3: TGCAGCGTCCGACGAGGGCTCACTGAAGCTTTCTTT.

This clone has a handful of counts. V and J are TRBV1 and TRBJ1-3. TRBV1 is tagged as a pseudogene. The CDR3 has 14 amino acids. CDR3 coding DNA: TGCACCAGCAGATCCCGGGACTCCGGAAACACCATATATTTT. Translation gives CTSRSRDSGNTIYF.

The CDR3 spells CASSVGAGGADTQYF. DNA of the CDR3: TGTGCCAGCAGTGTTGGGGCAGGGGGCGCAGATACGCAGTATTTT. The chain employs TRBV2 and TRBJ2-3; 8 bases are a match to TRBD1. V shed 4 bases, J shed 4 bases, and the junction held 7 bases outside the gene matches. This CDR3 is 15 amino acids long. Germline V gives CDR1 SNHLY, CDR2 FYNNEI.

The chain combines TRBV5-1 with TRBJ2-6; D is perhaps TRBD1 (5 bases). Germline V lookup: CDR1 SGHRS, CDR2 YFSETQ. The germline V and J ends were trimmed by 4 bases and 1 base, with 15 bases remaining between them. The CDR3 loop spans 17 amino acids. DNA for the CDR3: TGCGCCAGCAGCATAAGACAGCTAGGTTCTGGGGCCAACGTCCTGACTTTC. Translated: CASSIRQLGSGANVLTF.

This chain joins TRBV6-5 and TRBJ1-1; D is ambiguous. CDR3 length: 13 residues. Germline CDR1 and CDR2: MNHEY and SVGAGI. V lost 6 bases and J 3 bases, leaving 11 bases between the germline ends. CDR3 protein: CASRRVGDTEAFF. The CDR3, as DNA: TGTGCCAGCAGGAGGGTGGGAGACACTGAAGCTTTCTTT.

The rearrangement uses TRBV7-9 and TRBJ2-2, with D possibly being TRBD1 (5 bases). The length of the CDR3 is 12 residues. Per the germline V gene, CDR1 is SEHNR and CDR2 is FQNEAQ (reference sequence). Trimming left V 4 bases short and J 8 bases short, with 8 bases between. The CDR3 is CASSSDNGELFF. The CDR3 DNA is TGTGCCAGCAGCTCGGACAATGGGGAGCTGTTTTTT. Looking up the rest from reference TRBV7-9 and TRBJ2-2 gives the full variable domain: DTGVSQNPRHKITKRGQNVTFRCDPISEHNRLYWYRQTLGQGPEFLTYFQNEAQLEKSRLLSDRFSAERPKGSFSTLEIQRTEQGDSAMYLCASSSDNGELFFGEGSRLTVL.

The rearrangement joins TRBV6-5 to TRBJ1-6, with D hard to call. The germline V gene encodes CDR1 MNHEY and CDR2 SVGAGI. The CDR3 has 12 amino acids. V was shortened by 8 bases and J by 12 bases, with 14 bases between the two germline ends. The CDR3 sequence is CASGWNGGPLHF. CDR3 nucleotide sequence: TGTGCCAGCGGGTGGAATGGCGGACCCCTCCACTTT.

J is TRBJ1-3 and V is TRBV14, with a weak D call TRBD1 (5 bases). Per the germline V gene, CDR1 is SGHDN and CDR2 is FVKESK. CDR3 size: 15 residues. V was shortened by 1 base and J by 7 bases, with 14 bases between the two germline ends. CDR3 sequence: CASSQVGLLGNTIYF. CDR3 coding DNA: TGTGCCAGCAGCCAAGTGGGACTCCTTGGGAACACCATATATTTT.

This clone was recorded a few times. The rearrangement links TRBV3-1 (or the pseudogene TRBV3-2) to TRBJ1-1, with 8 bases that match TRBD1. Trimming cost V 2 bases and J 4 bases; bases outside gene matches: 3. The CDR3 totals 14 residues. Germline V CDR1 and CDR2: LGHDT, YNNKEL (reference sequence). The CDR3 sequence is CASSQLTGGTEAFF. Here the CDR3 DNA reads TGTGCCAGCAGCCAACTAACAGGGGGCACTGAAGCTTTCTTT.

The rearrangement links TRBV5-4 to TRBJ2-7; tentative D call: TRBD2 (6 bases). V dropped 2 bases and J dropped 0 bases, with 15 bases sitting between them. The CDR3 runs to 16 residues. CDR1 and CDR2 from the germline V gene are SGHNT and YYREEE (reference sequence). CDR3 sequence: CASSFRGGASSYEQYF. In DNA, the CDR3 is TGTGCCAGCAGCTTCCGTGGAGGGGCTTCCTCCTACGAGCAGTACTTC.

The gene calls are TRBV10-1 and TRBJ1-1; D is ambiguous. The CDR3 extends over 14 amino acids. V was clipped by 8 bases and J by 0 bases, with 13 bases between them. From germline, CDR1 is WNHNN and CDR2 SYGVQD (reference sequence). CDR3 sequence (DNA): TGCGCCAGCTCCTCGGGGTCTATGAACACTGAAGCTTTCTTT. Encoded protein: CASSSGSMNTEAFF.

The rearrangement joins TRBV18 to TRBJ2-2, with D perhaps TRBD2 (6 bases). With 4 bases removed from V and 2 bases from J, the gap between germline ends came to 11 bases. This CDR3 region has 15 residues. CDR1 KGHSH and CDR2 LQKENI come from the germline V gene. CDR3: CASSRGTSNTGELFF. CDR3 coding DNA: TGTGCCAGCTCACGGGGGACTTCTAACACCGGGGAGCTGTTTTTT.

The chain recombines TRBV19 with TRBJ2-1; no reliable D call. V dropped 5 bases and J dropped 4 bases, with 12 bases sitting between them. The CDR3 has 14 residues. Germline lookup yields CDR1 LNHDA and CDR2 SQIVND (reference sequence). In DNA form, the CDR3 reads TGTGCCAGTAGTCTACCCCAGGCTTACAATGAGCAGTTCTTC. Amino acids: CASSLPQAYNEQFF.